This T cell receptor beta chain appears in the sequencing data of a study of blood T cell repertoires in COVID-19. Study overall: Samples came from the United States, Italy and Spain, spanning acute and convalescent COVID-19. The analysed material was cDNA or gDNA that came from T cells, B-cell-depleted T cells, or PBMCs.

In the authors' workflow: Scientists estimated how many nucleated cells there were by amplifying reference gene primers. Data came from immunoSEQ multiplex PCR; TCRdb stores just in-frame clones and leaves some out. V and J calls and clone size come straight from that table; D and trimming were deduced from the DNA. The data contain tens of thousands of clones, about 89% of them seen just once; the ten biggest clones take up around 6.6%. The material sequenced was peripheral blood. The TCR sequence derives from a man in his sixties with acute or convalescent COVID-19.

The CDR3 reads CASSHYPGTSGNNEQFF. The CDR3 DNA reads as TGTGCCAGCAGCCACTACCCCGGGACTAGCGGCAACAATGAGCAGTTCTTC. The V call is TRBV14, the J call TRBJ2-1; 11 bases fit TRBD2. The trim removed 3 bases at V and 5 bases at J, leaving 9 bases unmatched. Germline V gene lookup returns CDR1 SGHDN and CDR2 FVKESK. The CDR3 consists of 17 residues. The complete variable domain, with remaining parts taken from reference TRBV14 and TRBJ2-1, reads EAGVTQFPSHSVIEKGQTVTLRCDPISGHDNLYWYRRVMGKEIKFLLHFVKESKQDESGMPNNRFLAERTGGTYSTLKVQPAELEDSGVYFCASSHYPGTSGNNEQFFGPGTRLTVL.